This TCR beta chain was identified in a study of T cells in Graves' hyperthyroidism and ophthalmopathy. The germline gives CDR1 SQVTM, CDR2 ANQGSEA. CDR3 length equals 14 residues. The TCR beta CDR3 regions underwent amplification using RNA transcripts as the source. First-round RT-PCR with HTBI primers amplified the TCR CDR3 region. TCRdb analysed the multiplex PCR reads with MiXCR anew, one entry per CDR3 protein. The profile shows 500,000 to 800,000 distinct CDR3 sequences, about 45% of them singletons. This clonotype was detected only a few times. A patient was excluded if there was uncontrolled infection, other autoimmune disease, pregnancy or lactation. The study based diagnoses on clinical symptoms, serum thyroxine and TRAb, thyroid ultrasound and orbital computed tomography.

Source material: peripheral blood or thyroid tissue (not recorded which). The source of this sequence is an adult man with Graves' disease, either hyperthyroidism or ophthalmopathy (not recorded which). The gene calls are TRBV29-1 and TRBJ2-7, with 10 bases lining up with TRBD1. In nucleotides, the CDR3 is TGCAGTGCAACCAGGGACAGGGGTAATTACGAGCAGTACTTC. It codes for CSATRDRGNYEQYF.